What follows is one TCR beta chain and its context. Its specificity is unknown. CDR3 length: 15 residues. V was clipped by 0 bases and J by 3 bases, with 12 bases between them. In germline, CDR1 is DFQATT, CDR2 SNEGSKA (reference sequence). Preparing the TCRbeta library involved the use of unique molecular identifiers. From the PCR reads, TCRdb called clonotypes with MiXCR, one entry per CDR3 protein. The sample has about a million distinct CDR3 sequences, about 26% seen once. The source of the sample is a study of T-cell reconstitution after alpha-beta-depleted transplantation in children. Notes on the study in general: Where alpha-beta T cells came from about two months after transplant was reportedly several hundred expanded graft clones. Fresh T-cell production supplied most of the T-cell counts and diversity seen one year after transplant. Surviving recipient T cells and thymic progenitors underlay high day-60 TCRbeta diversity in some patients.

This chain connects TRBV20-1 to TRBJ1-5, with a weak D call TRBD1 (6 bases). The sequence was obtained from a boy under two years old who had a stem cell transplant for SCID, so the T cells may come from the graft donor. Material: PBMCs, mostly from graft donor cells, obtained 360 days after TCRalphabeta/CD19-depleted stem cell transplant. Written as DNA, the CDR3 is TGCAGTGCTAGAGATCTAGGACAGATCAATCAGCCCCAGCATTTT. This gives the protein CSARDLGQINQPQHF.